The 2 T cell receptor beta chains below come from one sample, sequenced in a study of blood T cell repertoires in COVID-19. The method was immunoSEQ multiplex PCR; TCRdb's version includes in-frame clones alone and lacks a portion of them. The sample has 200,000 to 250,000 clones; 75% to 85% are singletons. The sequencing input was peripheral blood. All receptors derive from a woman in her 70s with COVID-19, enrolled during active disease.

This chain uses TRBV5-1 with TRBJ1-1; D unclear. This CDR3 comprises 14 residues. The V gene lost 0 bases and the J gene lost 5 bases, with 11 bases spanning the gap. Germline loops: CDR1 SGHRS, CDR2 YFSETQ. The CDR3 region has the DNA TGCGCCAGCAGCTTGGACAATCGAGGAACTGAAGCTTTCTTT. Its translation is CASSLDNRGTEAFF.

The chain has TRBV5-5 and TRBJ2-1; TRBD2 matches 11 bases. Germline assignment: CDR1 SGHKS and CDR2 YYEKEE (reference sequence). The CDR3 is 17 amino acids. Unmatched junction bases numbered 10, after V lost 4 bases and J lost 4 bases. The CDR3 DNA sequence: TGTGCCAGCAGCGCCGAACCGGGACTAGCGGCTTACAATGAGCAGTTCTTC. Residues: CASSAEPGLAAYNEQFF.